This TCR beta chain was documented in a study of blood T cell repertoires in COVID-19. Study information: The United States, Italy and Spain were the sources of the acute and convalescent COVID-19 samples. Nucleic acid was either cDNA or gDNA, and it came from T cells, B-cell-depleted T cells, or PBMCs.

Profiled with immunoSEQ multiplex PCR; TCRdb holds only in-frame clones, not every one. In the table there are about 300,000 clones, nearly 90% of which are singletons. The specimen was peripheral blood. The sequence derives from a woman younger than 45 with COVID-19, enrolled during active disease.

CDR3: CSESLWGENTEAFF. CDR3 bases: TGCAGCGAATCGCTTTGGGGGGAAAACACTGAAGCTTTCTTT. This chain joins TRBV29-1 and TRBJ1-1; possible D gene TRBD1, 5 bases. This CDR3 region has 14 residues. Trimming removed 7 bases at V and 2 bases at J, with 17 bases between. Germline CDR1 SQVTM, CDR2 ANQGSEA.